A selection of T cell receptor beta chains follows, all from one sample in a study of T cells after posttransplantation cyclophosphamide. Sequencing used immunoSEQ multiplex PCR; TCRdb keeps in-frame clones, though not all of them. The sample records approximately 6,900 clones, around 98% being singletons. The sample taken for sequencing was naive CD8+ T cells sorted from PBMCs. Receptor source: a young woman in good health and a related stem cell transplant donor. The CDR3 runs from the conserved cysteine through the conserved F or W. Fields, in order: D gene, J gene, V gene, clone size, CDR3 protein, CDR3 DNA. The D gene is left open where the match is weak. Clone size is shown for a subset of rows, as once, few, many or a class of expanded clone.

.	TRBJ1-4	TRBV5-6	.	CASSLAGQGKLFF	TGTGCCAGCAGCTTGGCAGGGCAGGGAAAACTGTTTTTT
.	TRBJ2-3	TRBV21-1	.	CASSRLAGAKNPSTDTQYF	TGTGCCAGCAGCAGGCTAGCGGGGGCGAAAAACCCTAGCACAGATACGCAGTATTTT
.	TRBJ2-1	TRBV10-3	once	CAINPGTLPNEQFF	TGTGCCATCAACCCCGGGACTCTCCCCAATGAGCAGTTCTTC
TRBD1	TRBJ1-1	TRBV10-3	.	CAISHGQGVAEAFF	TGTGCCATCAGCCACGGACAGGGTGTCGCTGAAGCTTTCTTT
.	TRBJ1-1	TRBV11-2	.	CASSPAFGRDTEAFF	TGTGCCAGCAGCCCCGCCTTTGGGAGGGACACTGAAGCTTTCTTT
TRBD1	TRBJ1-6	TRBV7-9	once	CASSQDREGSPLHF	TGTGCCAGCAGCCAGGACAGGGAGGGGTCACCCCTCCACTTT
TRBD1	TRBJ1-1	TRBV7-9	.	CASRAQGVAEAFF	TGTGCCAGCAGAGCACAGGGGGTAGCTGAAGCTTTCTTT
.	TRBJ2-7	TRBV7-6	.	CASSLDNPYEQYF	TGTGCCAGCAGCTTAGACAATCCATACGAGCAGTACTTC
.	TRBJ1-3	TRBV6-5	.	CASSYYGYSGNTIYF	TGTGCCAGCAGTTACTACGGGTACTCTGGAAACACCATATATTTT
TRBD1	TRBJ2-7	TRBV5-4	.	CASSVQGALEQYF	TGTGCCAGCAGTGTACAGGGGGCCCTCGAGCAGTACTTC
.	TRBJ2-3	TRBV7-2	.	CATRGTSSDTQYF	TGTGCCACTAGGGGGACGTCTTCGGATACGCAGTATTTT
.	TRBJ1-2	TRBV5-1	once	CASNAGEFAGYGYTF	TGCGCCAGCAACGCAGGGGAGTTCGCCGGATATGGCTACACCTTC
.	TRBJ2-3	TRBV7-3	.	CASSKGLSTDTQYF	TGTGCCAGCAGCAAAGGACTCAGCACAGATACGCAGTATTTT
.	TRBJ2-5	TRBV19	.	CASSIDSEETQYF	TGTGCCAGTAGTATAGACAGTGAAGAGACCCAGTACTTC
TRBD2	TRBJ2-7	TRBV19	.	CASSSPGTRVYEQYF	TGTGCCAGTAGTTCCCCCGGGACTAGGGTCTACGAGCAGTACTTC
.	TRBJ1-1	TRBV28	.	CASSFQGLNTEAFF	TGTGCCAGCAGTTTTCAGGGCCTAAACACTGAAGCTTTCTTT
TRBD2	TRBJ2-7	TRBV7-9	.	CASSSPGGMSSYEQYF	TGTGCCAGCAGCTCCCCCGGGGGGATGAGCTCCTACGAGCAGTACTTC
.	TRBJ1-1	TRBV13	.	CASTHSAPQSAFF	TGTGCCAGCACTCACAGTGCCCCCCAGTCGGCTTTCTTT
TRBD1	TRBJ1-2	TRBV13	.	CASSFQGGFYGYTF	TGTGCCAGCAGCTTCCAGGGGGGTTTTTATGGCTACACCTTC
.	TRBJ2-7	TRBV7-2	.	CASSLSVQGGYEQYF	TGTGCCAGCAGCTTAAGCGTCCAGGGAGGTTACGAGCAGTACTTC
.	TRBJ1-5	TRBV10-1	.	CASSVRVNSNQPQHF	TGCGCCAGCAGTGTCAGGGTGAATAGCAATCAGCCCCAGCATTTT
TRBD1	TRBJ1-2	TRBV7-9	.	CASSSTGWQSHGYTF	TGTGCCAGCAGCTCGACAGGGTGGCAAAGCCATGGCTACACCTTC
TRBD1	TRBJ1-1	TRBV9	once	CASRDSPGTGMNTEAFF	TGTGCCAGCAGAGATAGTCCCGGGACAGGGATGAACACTGAAGCTTTCTTT
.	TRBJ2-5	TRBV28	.	CASSPRLIFPISGQETQYF	TGTGCCAGCAGTCCCCGCCTGATTTTTCCCATCTCGGGGCAAGAGACCCAGTACTTC
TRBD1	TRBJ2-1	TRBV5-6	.	CASSPTGGGYNEQFF	TGTGCCAGCAGCCCGACAGGGGGAGGGTACAATGAGCAGTTCTTC
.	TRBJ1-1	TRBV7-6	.	CASSLEVGRNTEAFF	TGTGCCAGCAGCTTAGAGGTGGGCAGAAACACTGAAGCTTTCTTT
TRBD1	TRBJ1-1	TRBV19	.	CASRGTGRTEAFF	TGTGCCAGTAGGGGGACAGGGAGGACTGAAGCTTTCTTT
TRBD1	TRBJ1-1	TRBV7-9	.	CASSPGQGDTEAFF	TGTGCCAGCAGCCCCGGACAGGGTGACACTGAAGCTTTCTTT
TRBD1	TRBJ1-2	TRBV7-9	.	CASSGWDSESLYNYGYTF	TGTGCCAGCAGCGGGTGGGACAGCGAATCCCTATATAACTATGGCTACACCTTC